Included here is one T cell receptor (beta chain) sequence, with context. What it binds is not known. PBMC libraries mostly used 450 to 600 ng of input genomic DNA, with six replicates per sample. Profiled with immunoSEQ multiplex PCR; TCRdb holds only in-frame clones, not every one. The data contain about 9,800 clones, about three fifths of them singletons. Stated time point: after neoadjuvant nivolumab, at surgical resection. The sample originates from a study of neoadjuvant anti-PD-1 for oral cavity cancer. In the study overall: Most patients had three to four biweekly doses of 3 mg/kg nivolumab before resection. Patients without progression received a fourth nivolumab dose around day 43, then surgical resection on days 50-56.

Study-level results: Only a few patients per response group were TCR-analyzed; validation needed.

CDR1 SGHRS and CDR2 YFSETQ come from the germline V gene. The CDR3 spans 13 residues. Unmatched junction bases numbered 2, after V lost 3 bases and J lost 4 bases. The sample was PBMCs, taken after nivolumab (anti-PD-1) treatment. This receptor was obtained from a person between 40 and 85 years old with oral cavity squamous cell carcinoma. V is TRBV5-1 and J is TRBJ1-1, with 8 bases aligning to TRBD1. The CDR3 DNA follows: TGCGCCAGCAGCTCAACAGGGGGCACTGAAGCTTTCTTT. Translated: CASSSTGGTEAFF.